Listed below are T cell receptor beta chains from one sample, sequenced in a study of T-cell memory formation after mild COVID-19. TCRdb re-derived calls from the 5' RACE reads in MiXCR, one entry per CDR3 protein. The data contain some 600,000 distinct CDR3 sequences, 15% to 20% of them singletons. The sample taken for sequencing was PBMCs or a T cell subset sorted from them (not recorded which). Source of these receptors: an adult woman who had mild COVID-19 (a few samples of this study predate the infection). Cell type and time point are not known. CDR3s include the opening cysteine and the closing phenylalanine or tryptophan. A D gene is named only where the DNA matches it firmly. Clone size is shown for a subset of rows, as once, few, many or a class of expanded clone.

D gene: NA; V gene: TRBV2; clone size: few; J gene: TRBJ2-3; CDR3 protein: CASSAPGAVRTDTQYF; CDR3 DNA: TGTGCCAGCAGCGCACCAGGAGCGGTGCGCACAGATACGCAGTATTTT
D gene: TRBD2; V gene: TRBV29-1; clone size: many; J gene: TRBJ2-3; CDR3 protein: CSALAGDGVTQYF; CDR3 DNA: TGCAGCGCCTTAGCGGGAGACGGGGTGACGCAGTATTTT
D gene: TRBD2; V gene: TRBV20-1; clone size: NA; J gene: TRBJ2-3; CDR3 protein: CSARDLPGRDSTDTQYF; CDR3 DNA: TGCAGTGCTAGAGATCTACCGGGGAGGGATAGCACAGATACGCAGTATTTT
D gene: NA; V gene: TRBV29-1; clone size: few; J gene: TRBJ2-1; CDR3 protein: CSAPSPGGLSYNEQFF; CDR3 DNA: TGCAGCGCCCCCTCCCCGGGCGGTCTCTCCTACAATGAGCAGTTCTTC
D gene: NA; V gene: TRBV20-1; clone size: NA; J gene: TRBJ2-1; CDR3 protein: CSASTYESRYNEQFF; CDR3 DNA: TGCAGTGCTAGTACTTACGAAAGCCGATACAATGAGCAGTTCTTC
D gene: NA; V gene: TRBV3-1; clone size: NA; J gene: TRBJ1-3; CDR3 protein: CASSQAGGVGGNTIYF; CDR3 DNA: TGTGCCAGCAGCCAAGCGGGCGGGGTCGGTGGAAACACCATATATTTT
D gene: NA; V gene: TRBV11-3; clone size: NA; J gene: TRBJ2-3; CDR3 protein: CASSFSISDTQYF; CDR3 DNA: TGTGCCAGCAGCTTCTCCATCTCAGATACGCAGTATTTT
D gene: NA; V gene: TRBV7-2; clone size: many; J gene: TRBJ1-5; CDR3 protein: CASSVEGDQPQHF; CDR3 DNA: TGTGCCAGCAGCGTGGAGGGGGATCAGCCCCAGCATTTT
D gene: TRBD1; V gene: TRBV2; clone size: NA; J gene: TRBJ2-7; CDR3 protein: CASRDRGRNEQYF; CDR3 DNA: TGTGCCAGCAGGGACAGGGGAAGAAACGAGCAGTACTTC
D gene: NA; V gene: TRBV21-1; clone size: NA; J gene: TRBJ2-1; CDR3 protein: CASSKPRVGSYNEQFF; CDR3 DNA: TGTGCCAGCAGCAAACCGAGGGTAGGGTCCTACAATGAGCAGTTCTTC
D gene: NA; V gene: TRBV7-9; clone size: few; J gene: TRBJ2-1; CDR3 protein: CASSSPARANHEQFF; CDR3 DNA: TGTGCCAGCAGCTCCCCTGCGCGGGCGAACCATGAGCAGTTCTTC
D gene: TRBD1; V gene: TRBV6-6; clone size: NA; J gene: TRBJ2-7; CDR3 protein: CASLSGTAYEQYF; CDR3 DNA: TGTGCCAGTTTGTCTGGGACAGCCTACGAGCAGTACTTC
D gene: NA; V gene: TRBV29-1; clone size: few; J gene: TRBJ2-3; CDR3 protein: CSVAEAEDTQYF; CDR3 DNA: TGCAGCGTTGCGGAAGCGGAAGATACGCAGTATTTT
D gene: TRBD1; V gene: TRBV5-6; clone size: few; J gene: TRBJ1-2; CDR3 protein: CASSLRTGQLYGYTF; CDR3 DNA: TGTGCCAGCAGCTTGAGGACGGGACAGCTTTATGGCTACACCTTC
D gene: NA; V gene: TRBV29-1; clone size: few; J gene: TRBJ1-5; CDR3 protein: CSVALGGNQPQHF; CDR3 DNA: TGCAGCGTTGCCCTTGGGGGCAATCAGCCCCAGCATTTT
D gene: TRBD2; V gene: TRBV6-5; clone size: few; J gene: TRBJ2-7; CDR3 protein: CASRPLAGLNYEQYF; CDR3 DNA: TGTGCCAGCAGACCTCTAGCGGGACTAAACTACGAGCAGTACTTC
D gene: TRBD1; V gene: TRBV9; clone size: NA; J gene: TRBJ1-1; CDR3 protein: CASSVTGGNAEAFF; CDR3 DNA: TGTGCCAGCAGCGTAACAGGGGGTAACGCTGAAGCTTTCTTT
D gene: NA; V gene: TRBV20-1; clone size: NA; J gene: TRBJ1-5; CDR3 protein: CSARVDGDYSNQPQHF; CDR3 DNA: TGCAGTGCTAGAGTCGATGGGGACTATAGCAATCAGCCCCAGCATTTT
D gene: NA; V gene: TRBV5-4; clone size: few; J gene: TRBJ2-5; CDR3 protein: CASSLQGSQETQYF; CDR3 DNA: TGTGCCAGCAGCTTGCAGGGGTCCCAAGAGACCCAGTACTTC
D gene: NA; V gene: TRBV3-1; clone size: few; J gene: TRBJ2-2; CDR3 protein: CASSQVPGHTGELFF; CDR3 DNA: TGTGCCAGCAGCCAAGTCCCAGGGCACACCGGGGAGCTGTTTTTT
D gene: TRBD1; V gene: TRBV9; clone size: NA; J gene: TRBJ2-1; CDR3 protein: CASSVDRGRNEQFF; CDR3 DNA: TGTGCCAGCAGCGTGGACAGGGGGCGCAATGAGCAGTTCTTC
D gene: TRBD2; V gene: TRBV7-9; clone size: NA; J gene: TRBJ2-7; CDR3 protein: CASSLGGTSGREQYF; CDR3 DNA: TGTGCCAGCAGCTTAGGGGGGACTAGCGGGCGCGAGCAGTACTTC
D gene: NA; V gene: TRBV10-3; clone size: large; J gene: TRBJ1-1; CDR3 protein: CAISEPGEGAFF; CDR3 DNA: TGTGCCATCAGTGAACCGGGGGAAGGAGCTTTCTTT
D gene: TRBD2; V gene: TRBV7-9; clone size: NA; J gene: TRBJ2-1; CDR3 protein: CASSSLGSGGADEQFF; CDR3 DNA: TGTGCCAGCAGCTCGCTAGGGAGCGGGGGGGCCGATGAGCAGTTCTTC
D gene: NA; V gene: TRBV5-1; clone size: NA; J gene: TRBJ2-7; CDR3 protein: CASLPRQVDHEQYF; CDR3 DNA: TGCGCCAGCCTACCCCGGCAGGTGGACCACGAGCAGTACTTC
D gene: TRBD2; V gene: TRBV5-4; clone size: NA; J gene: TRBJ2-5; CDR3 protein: CASSPGLARPRWETQYF; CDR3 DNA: TGTGCCAGCAGCCCTGGACTAGCGCGGCCACGTTGGGAGACCCAGTACTTC
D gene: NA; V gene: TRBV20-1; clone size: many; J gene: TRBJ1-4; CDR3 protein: CSARDRQDLF; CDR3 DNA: TGCAGTGCTAGAGATCGGCAGGACCTATTT
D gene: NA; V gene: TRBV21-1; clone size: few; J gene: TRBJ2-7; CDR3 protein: CASSKIWQVRPQYDYEQYF; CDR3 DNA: TGTGCCAGCAGCAAAATTTGGCAGGTCAGACCCCAATATGACTACGAGCAGTACTTC
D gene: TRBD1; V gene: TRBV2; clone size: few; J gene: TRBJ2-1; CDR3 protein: CASSDTGGANNEQFF; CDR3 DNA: TGTGCCAGCAGTGATACAGGGGGCGCTAACAATGAGCAGTTCTTC
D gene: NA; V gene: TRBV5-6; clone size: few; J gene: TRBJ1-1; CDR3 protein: CASSLVGQPNTEAFF; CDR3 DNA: TGTGCCAGCAGCTTGGTAGGCCAGCCTAACACTGAAGCTTTCTTT
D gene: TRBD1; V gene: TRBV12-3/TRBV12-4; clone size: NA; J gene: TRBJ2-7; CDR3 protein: CASSRTGGLSSYEQYF; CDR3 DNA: TGTGCCAGCAGTCGGACAGGGGGCCTGAGCTCCTACGAGCAGTACTTC
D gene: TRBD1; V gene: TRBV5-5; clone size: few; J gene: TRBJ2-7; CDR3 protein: CASSLGRGHYEQYF; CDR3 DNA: TGTGCCAGCAGCTTGGGCAGGGGGCACTACGAGCAGTACTTC
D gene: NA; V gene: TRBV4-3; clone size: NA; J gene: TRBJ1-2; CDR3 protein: CASSQEDRQEFYGYTF; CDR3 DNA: TGCGCCAGCAGCCAAGAGGACCGACAGGAATTCTATGGCTACACCTTC
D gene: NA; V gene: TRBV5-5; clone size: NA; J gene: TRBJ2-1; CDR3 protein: CASSEKRSSSYNEQFF; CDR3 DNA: TGTGCCAGCAGCGAAAAAAGAAGTAGCTCCTACAATGAGCAGTTCTTC
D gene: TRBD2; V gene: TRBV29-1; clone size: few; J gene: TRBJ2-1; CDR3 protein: CSVDSGSINEQFF; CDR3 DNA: TGCAGCGTTGACAGCGGGAGTATCAATGAGCAGTTCTTC
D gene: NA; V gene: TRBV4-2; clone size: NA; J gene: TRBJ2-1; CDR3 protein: CASSQDLVGREQFF; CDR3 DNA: TGTGCCAGCAGCCAAGATTTGGTTGGGCGGGAGCAGTTCTTC
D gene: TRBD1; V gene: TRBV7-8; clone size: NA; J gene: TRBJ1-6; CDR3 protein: CASSSGQHDSSFYNSPLHF; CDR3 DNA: TGTGCCAGCAGCTCGGGACAGCACGACTCTTCTTTTTATAATTCACCCCTCCACTTT
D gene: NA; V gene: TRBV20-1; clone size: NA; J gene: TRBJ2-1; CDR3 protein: CSARDRSGGEQFF; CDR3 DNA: TGCAGTGCTAGGGACAGGAGCGGGGGTGAGCAGTTCTTC
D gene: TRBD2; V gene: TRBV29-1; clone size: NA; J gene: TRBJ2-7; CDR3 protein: CSVKASGSGSNSYEQYF; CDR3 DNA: TGCAGCGTTAAGGCTTCGGGAAGCGGGAGTAACTCCTACGAGCAGTACTTC
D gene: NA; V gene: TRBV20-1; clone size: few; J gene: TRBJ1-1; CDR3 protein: CSANRDLNTEAFF; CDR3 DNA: TGCAGTGCTAACAGGGATTTGAACACTGAAGCTTTCTTT
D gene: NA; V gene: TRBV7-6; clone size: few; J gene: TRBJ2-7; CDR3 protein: CASSLLDAEQYF; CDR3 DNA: TGTGCCAGCAGCCTCTTAGATGCAGAGCAGTACTTC
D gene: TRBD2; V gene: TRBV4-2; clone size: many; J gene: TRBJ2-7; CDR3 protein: CASSQAAYQREELYEQYF; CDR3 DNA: TGTGCCAGCAGCCAAGCTGCTTATCAGCGGGAGGAACTCTACGAGCAGTACTTC
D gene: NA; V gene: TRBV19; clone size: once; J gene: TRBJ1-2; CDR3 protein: CASSIDRRGPALTGGYTF; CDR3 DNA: TGTGCCAGTAGTATAGATCGCCGCGGGCCGGCTCTTACTGGAGGCTACACCTTC
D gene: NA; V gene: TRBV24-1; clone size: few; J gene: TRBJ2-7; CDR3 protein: CATSDRTKNEQYF; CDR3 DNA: TGTGCCACCAGTGATAGGACAAAAAACGAGCAGTACTTC
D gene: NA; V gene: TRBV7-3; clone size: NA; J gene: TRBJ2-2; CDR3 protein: CASSLSAGPGELFF; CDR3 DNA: TGTGCCAGCAGCCTATCGGCCGGGCCCGGGGAGCTGTTTTTT
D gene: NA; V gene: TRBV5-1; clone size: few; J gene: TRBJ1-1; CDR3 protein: CASSLLTGTGTEAFF; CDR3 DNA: TGCGCCAGCAGCTTGTTGACGGGTACAGGGACTGAAGCTTTCTTT
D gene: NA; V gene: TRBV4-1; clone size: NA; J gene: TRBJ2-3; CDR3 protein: CASSQVPQTDTQYF; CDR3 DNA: TGCGCCAGCAGCCAAGTTCCTCAAACGGATACGCAGTATTTT